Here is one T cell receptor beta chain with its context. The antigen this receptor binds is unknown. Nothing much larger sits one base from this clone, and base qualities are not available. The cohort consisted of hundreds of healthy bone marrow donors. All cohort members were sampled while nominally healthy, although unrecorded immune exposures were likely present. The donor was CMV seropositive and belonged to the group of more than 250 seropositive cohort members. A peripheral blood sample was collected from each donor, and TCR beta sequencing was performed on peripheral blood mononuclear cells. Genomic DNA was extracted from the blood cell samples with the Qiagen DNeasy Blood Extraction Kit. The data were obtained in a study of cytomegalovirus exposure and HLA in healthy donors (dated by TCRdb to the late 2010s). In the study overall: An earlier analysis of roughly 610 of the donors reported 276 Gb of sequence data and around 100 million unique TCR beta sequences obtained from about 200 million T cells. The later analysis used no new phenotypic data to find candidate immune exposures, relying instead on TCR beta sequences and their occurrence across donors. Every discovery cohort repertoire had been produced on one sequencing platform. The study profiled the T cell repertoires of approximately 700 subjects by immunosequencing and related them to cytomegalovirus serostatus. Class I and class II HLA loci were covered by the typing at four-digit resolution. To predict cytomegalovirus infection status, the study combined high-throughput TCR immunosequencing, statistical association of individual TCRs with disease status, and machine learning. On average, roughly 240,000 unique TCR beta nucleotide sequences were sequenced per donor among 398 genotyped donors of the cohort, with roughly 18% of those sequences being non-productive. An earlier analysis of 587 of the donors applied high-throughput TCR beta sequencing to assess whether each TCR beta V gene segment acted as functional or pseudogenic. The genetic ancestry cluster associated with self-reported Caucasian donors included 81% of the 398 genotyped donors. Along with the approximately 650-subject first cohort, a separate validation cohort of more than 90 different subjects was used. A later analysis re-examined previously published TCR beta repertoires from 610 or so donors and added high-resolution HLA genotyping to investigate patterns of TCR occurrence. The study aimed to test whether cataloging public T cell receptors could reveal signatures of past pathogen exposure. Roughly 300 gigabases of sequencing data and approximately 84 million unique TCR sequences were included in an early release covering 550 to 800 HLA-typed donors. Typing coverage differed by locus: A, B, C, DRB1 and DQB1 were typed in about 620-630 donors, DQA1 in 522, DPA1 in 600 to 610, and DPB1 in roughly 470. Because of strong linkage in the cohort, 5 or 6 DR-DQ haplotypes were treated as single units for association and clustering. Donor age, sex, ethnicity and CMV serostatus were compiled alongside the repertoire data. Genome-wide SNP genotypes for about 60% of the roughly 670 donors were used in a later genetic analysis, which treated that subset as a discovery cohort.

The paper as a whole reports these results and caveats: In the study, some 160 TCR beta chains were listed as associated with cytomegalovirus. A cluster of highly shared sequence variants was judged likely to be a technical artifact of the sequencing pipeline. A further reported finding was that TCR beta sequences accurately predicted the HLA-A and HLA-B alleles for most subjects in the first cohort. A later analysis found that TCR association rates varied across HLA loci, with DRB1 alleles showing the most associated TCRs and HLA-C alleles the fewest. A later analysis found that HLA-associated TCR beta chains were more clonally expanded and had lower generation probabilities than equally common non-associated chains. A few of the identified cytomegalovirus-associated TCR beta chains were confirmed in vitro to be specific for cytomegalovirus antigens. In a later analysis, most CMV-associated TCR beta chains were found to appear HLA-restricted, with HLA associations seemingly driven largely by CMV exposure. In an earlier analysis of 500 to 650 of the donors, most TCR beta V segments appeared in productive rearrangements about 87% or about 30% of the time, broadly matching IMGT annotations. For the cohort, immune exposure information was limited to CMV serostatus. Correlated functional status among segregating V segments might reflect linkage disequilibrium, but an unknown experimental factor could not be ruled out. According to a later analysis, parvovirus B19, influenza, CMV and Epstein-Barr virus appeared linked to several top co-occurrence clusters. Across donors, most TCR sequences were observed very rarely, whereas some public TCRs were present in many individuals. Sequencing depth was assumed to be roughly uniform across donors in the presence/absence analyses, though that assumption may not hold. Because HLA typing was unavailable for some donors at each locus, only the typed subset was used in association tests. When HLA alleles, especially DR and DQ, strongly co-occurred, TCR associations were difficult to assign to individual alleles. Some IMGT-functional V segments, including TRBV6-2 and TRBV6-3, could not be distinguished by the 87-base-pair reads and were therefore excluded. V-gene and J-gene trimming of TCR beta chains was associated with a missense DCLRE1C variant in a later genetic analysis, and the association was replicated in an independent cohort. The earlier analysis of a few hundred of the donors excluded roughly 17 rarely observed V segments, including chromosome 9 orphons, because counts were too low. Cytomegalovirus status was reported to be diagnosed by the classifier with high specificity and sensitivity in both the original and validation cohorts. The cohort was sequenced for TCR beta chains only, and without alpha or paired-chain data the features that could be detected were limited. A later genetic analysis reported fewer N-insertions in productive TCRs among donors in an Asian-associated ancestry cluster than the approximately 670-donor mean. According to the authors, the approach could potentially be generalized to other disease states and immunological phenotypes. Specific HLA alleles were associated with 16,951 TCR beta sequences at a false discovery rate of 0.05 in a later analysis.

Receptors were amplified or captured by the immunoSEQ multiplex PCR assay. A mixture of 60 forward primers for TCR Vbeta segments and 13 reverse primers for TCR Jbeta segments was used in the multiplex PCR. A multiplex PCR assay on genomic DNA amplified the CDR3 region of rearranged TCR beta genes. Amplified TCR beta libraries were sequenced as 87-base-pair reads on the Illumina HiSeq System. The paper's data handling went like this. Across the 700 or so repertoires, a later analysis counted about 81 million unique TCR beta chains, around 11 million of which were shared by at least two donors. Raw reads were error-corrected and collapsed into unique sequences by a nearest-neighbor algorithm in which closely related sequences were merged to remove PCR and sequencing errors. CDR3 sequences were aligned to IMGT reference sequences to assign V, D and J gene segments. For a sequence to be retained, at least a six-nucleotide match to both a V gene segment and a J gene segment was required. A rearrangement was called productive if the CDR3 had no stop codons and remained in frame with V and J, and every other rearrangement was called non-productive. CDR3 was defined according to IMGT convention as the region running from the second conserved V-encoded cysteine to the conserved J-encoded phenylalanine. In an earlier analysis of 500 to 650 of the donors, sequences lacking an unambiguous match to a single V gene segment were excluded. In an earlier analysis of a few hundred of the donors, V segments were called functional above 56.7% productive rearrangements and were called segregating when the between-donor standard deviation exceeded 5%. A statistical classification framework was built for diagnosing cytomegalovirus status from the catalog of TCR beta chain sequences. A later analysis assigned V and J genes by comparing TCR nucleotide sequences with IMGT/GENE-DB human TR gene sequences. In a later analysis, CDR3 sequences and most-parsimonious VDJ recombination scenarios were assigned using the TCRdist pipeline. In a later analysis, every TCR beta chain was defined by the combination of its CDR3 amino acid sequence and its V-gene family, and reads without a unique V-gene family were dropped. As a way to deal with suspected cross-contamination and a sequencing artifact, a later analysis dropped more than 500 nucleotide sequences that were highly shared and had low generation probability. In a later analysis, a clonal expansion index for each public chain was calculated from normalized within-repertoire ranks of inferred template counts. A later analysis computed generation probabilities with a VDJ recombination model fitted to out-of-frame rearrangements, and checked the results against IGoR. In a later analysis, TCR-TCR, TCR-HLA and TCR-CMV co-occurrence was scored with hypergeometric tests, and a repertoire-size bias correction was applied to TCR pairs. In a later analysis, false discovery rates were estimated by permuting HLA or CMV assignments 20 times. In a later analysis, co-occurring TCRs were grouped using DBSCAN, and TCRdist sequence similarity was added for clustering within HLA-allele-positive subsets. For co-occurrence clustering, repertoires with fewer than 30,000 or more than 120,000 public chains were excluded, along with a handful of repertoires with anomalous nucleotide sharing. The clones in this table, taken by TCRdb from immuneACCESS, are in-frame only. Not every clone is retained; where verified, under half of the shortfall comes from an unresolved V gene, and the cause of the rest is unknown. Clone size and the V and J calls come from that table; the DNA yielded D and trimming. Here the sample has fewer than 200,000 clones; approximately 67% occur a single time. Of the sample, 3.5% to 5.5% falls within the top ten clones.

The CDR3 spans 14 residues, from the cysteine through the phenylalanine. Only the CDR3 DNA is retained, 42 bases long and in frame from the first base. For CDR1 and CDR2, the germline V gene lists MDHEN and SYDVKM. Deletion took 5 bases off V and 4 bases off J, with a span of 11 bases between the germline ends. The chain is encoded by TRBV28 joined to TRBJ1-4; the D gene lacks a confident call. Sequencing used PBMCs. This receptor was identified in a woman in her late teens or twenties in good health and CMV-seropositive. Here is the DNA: TGTGCCAGCAGTCACGGCAGGTTTAATGAAAAACTGTTTTTT. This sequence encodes CASSHGRFNEKLFF.